The 25 T cell receptor beta chains presented below share a single source sample, sequenced in a study of cytomegalovirus exposure and HLA in healthy donors. The PCR used 60 Vbeta and 13 Jbeta primers. The repertoire was sequenced with immunoSEQ multiplex PCR; TCRdb's copy has only in-frame clones and lacks some. Among some 140,000 clones, roughly 80% were seen once, and the ten largest hold 4% to 4.5%. Sample: PBMCs. The receptor set was obtained from a woman between 35 and 50 years old in good health and CMV-seronegative.

The chain recombines TRBV19 with TRBJ2-7; D is possibly TRBD1 (6 bases). The germline V and J ends were trimmed by 9 bases and 0 bases, with 15 bases remaining between them. The CDR3 contains 14 residues. The germline V gene encodes CDR1 LNHDA and CDR2 SQIVND (reference sequence). The CDR3 here is CASRLMDSSYEQYF. The CDR3 nucleotides read TGTGCCAGCCGACTAATGGACAGCTCCTACGAGCAGTACTTC.

As regards this clone: Other DNA variants within this sample encode the same CDR3. V usage is TRBV19 and J usage is TRBJ1-2; the D gene is possibly TRBD1 (6 bases). Trimming stripped 3 bases from V and 4 bases from J, with 9 bases between. This CDR3 is 13 amino acids long. Germline values: CDR1 LNHDA, CDR2 SQIVND (reference sequence). This CDR3 is CASSIGQFYGYTF. DNA for the CDR3: TGTGCCAGTAGTATCGGACAGTTCTATGGCTACACCTTC.

This chain uses TRBV6-5 with TRBJ1-2; 9 bases map to TRBD1. Germline CDR1 reads MNHEY; CDR2 reads SVGAGI. The CDR3 spans 15 residues. V lost 1 base and J lost 6; bases outside the gene matches: 6. The CDR3 DNA reads as TGTGCCAGCAGTTACTGGGACAGGGTCGAAGATGGCTACACCTTC. Amino acid sequence: CASSYWDRVEDGYTF.

This clone was counted once. This chain links TRBV6-6 with TRBJ1-5; D call uncertain. The CDR3 extends over 15 amino acids. From germline, CDR1 is MNHNY and CDR2 SVGAGI (reference sequence). Between the trimmed V and J ends, which lost 6 bases and 3 bases, there was a span of 15 bases. The CDR3 protein is CASSPPGSLNQPQHF. The CDR3 DNA reads as TGTGCCAGCAGCCCACCGGGGAGCCTCAATCAGCCCCAGCATTTT.

This chain links TRBV27 with TRBJ1-2, with TRBD1 matching 8 bases. The V gene's germline CDR1 is MNHEY and CDR2 SMNVEV (reference sequence). The length of the CDR3 is 14 residues. The V and J ends lost 3 bases and 4 bases, in that order; junction bases with no gene match: 4. The DNA for the CDR3 is TGTGCCAGCAGTTTTGGACAGGGCCCCTATGGCTACACCTTC. It translates to CASSFGQGPYGYTF.

This chain joins TRBV30 and TRBJ2-7, with TRBD1 as a possible D gene (5 bases). The germline CDR1 and CDR2 sequences are GTSNPN and SVGIG (reference sequence). The CDR3 has 12 amino acids. As DNA, the CDR3 is TGTGCAAGGGGCTCACTGGCCTACGAGCAGTACTTC. It encodes CARGSLAYEQYF.

The chain is built from TRBV5-1 and TRBJ1-3, with D hard to call. V lost 0 bases and J 0 bases, leaving 7 bases between the germline ends. The length of the CDR3 is 15 residues. Germline V lookup: CDR1 SGHRS, CDR2 YFSETQ. CDR3 DNA sequence: TGCGCCAGCAGCTTGGCCGCGGCCTCTGGAAACACCATATATTTT. Translated: CASSLAAASGNTIYF.

The chain uses TRBV9 and TRBJ2-1; 9 nucleotides match TRBD2. The germline V gene encodes CDR1 SGDLS and CDR2 YYNGEE. Trimming took 4 bases from V and 3 from J; bases not matched to a gene: 8. The CDR3 loop spans 16 amino acids. CDR3 in amino acids: CASSFRWTSDYNEQFF. CDR3 nucleotides: TGTGCCAGCAGCTTTCGATGGACTAGCGACTACAATGAGCAGTTCTTC.

A remark on this clone: An end of the junction does not agree with germline; a read error may underlie this. The gene calls are TRBV7-7 and TRBJ2-5, with 9 bases that match TRBD1. CDR3 length: 14 amino acids. CDR1 is SSHAT and CDR2 is FNYEAQ in the germline V gene (reference sequence). CDR3 nucleotide sequence: TGTGCTAGCAGCCCGGGACAGGGCCGGGAGACCCAGTACTTC. This translates into CASSPGQGRETQYF. Using reference TRBV7-7 and TRBJ2-5 for the parts outside the CDR3, the full variable domain is GAGVSQSPRYKVTKRGQDVTLRCDPISSHATLYWYQQALGQGPEFLTYFNYEAQPDKSGLPSDRFSAERPEGSISTLTIQRTEQRDSAMYRCASSPGQGRETQYFGPGTRLLVL.

This clone was counted between two and nine times. The rearrangement joins TRBV6-1 to TRBJ1-6; D call uncertain. Deletions cut 3 bases from V and 10 bases from J, with 7 bases between. In germline, CDR1 is MNHNS, CDR2 SASEGT. The CDR3 extends over 12 amino acids. For the CDR3, the DNA is TGTGCCAGCAGTGACGGACTGTCACCCCTCCACTTT. Its protein product is CASSDGLSPLHF.

The CDR3 protein is CASSLGGGGGSYEQYF. The CDR3 bases are TGTGCCAGCAGCTTGGGGGGGGGTGGCGGGAGTTACGAGCAGTACTTC. The chain uses TRBV5-6 and TRBJ2-7; 7 bases match TRBD2. Looked up from germline, CDR1 is SGHDT and CDR2 is YYEEEE. V shed 0 bases and J 4 bases; nucleotides not matched to a gene: 10. The CDR3 covers 16 residues.

The CDR3 region is CASSLGAATNEKLFF. CDR3 DNA sequence: TGTGCCAGCAGCTTAGGGGCCGCAACTAATGAAAAACTGTTTTTT. The chain is built from TRBV7-9 and TRBJ1-4; D call uncertain. With 1 base removed from V and 0 bases from J, the gap between germline ends came to 6 bases. The germline CDR1 and CDR2 sequences are SEHNR and FQNEAQ (reference sequence). This CDR3 is built from 15 residues.

The chain combines TRBV7-6 with TRBJ2-1; TRBD2 aligns across 8 bases. This CDR3 comprises 15 residues. The V gene end was trimmed by 5 bases and the J gene end by 6 bases; junction bases not matched to a gene: 9. Germline lookup yields CDR1 SGHVS and CDR2 FNYEAQ. CDR3: CASSLGTSGGNEQFF. The CDR3 DNA sequence: TGTGCCAGCAGCCTTGGAACTAGCGGAGGCAATGAGCAGTTCTTC.

V is TRBV6-4 and J is TRBJ2-1, with a weak D call TRBD1 (6 bases). This CDR3 is 13 amino acids long. Germline V gene data show CDR1 as MRHNA and CDR2 as SNTAGT. V was trimmed by 4 bases and J by 6 bases, leaving 10 bases between them. The CDR3 here is CASSVTGTNEQFF. The CDR3 bases are TGTGCCAGCAGTGTTACAGGGACCAATGAGCAGTTCTTC.

The chain employs TRBV6-5 and TRBJ1-4, with 7 bases matching TRBD1. The CDR3 covers 15 residues. Looked up from germline, CDR1 is MNHEY and CDR2 is SVGAGI. The V segment lost 2 bases and the J segment 6 bases; nucleotides outside the gene matches: 6. CDR3 coding DNA: TGTGCCAGCAGTTACCGGGACAGCAGTCATGAAAAACTGTTTTTT. This translates into CASSYRDSSHEKLFF.

The chain is built from TRBV6-5 and TRBJ1-2; a weak D match, TRBD1 (6 bases). The CDR3 length is 14 residues. The V end was cut by 6 bases, the J end by 5 bases, with 16 bases between. Germline-derived CDR1 and CDR2 are MNHEY and SVGAGI. CDR3 region: CASRPPDSHYGYTF. The CDR3 nucleotides read TGTGCCAGCAGGCCACCGGACAGCCATTATGGCTACACCTTC.

The chain recombines TRBV28 with TRBJ1-2, with D possibly matching TRBD1 (5 bases). CDR1 and CDR2 from the germline V gene are MDHEN and SYDVKM. V lost 5 bases and J lost 7, with 11 bases in between. This CDR3 region has 12 residues. The CDR3, as DNA: TGTGCCAGCAGTGGGGGGTCTAGTGGCTACACCTTC. The encoded protein is CASSGGSSGYTF.

V usage is TRBV5-1 and J usage is TRBJ2-7; 9 nucleotides line up with TRBD1. V lost 3 bases, J lost 2 bases, and 6 bases stayed unmatched. The CDR3 runs 15 residues. CDR1 is SGHRS, CDR2 YFSETQ, per germline. CDR3 sequence reads: CASSSTGQGTYEQYF. In DNA, the CDR3 is TGCGCCAGCAGCTCCACGGGACAGGGCACCTACGAGCAGTACTTC.

The CDR3 nucleotides are TGCGCCAGCAGCTTTTGGGGCAGACAAGAGACCCAGTACTTC. It yields the protein CASSFWGRQETQYF. The chain joins TRBV5-1 to TRBJ2-5, with D possibly matching TRBD1 (5 bases). With 2 bases removed from V and 2 bases from J, the gap between germline ends came to 10 bases. CDR1 SGHRS and CDR2 YFSETQ come from the germline V gene. This CDR3 has 14 amino acids. Supplemented by reference TRBV5-1 and TRBJ2-5, the full variable domain reads KAGVTQTPRYLIKTRGQQVTLSCSPISGHRSVSWYQQTPGQGLQFLFEYFSETQRNKGNFPGRFSGRQFSNSRSEMNVSTLELGDSALYLCASSFWGRQETQYFGPGTRLLVL.

For this clone: The junction differs from germline at one of its ends, possibly a read error. The chain combines TRBV7-9 with TRBJ2-7; unclear D gene. The CDR3 runs to 12 residues. The germline gives CDR1 SEHNR, CDR2 FQNEAQ (reference sequence). The CDR3 spells CSSSMVLYEQYF. The CDR3, as DNA: TGTTCCAGCAGCATGGTTCTATACGAGCAGTACTTC. Looking up the rest from reference TRBV7-9 and TRBJ2-7 gives the full variable domain: DTGVSQNPRHKITKRGQNVTFRCDPISEHNRLYWYRQTLGQGPEFLTYFQNEAQLEKSRLLSDRFSAERPKGSFSTLEIQRTEQGDSAMYLCSSSMVLYEQYFGPGTRLTVT.

The chain is built from TRBV2 and TRBJ1-2; D is uncertain. This CDR3 has 13 residues. V was trimmed by 1 base and J by 5 bases, leaving 8 bases between them. Germline V lookup: CDR1 SNHLY, CDR2 FYNNEI. The CDR3 here is CASSEGGLYGYTF. The CDR3 DNA is TGTGCCAGCAGTGAAGGCGGACTATATGGCTACACCTTC.

This chain uses TRBV30 with TRBJ2-1; TRBD2 matches 10 bases. The CDR3 has 14 amino acids. The J segment lost 9 bases and the V segment lost 5 bases, leaving 10 bases of the junction unmatched. CDR1 is GTSNPN, CDR2 SVGIG, per germline (reference sequence). DNA of the CDR3: TGTGCCTGGGTTAAGCGGGAGGGGGGGGGTGAGCAGTTCTTC. Translation: CAWVKREGGGEQFF. Together with reference TRBV30 and TRBJ2-1, the CDR3 gives the full variable domain: SQTIHQWPATLVQPVGSPLSLECTVEGTSNPNLYWYRQAAGRGLQLLFYSVGIGQISSEVPQNLSASRPQDRQFILSSKKLLLSDSGFYLCAWVKREGGGEQFFGPGTRLTVL.

CDR3 DNA: TGTGCCAGCAGTTTGGCCCCGTATGGCTACACCTTC. Protein: CASSLAPYGYTF. The J gene is TRBJ1-2, the V gene TRBV28; D gene uncertain. The V end was cut by 3 bases, the J end by 5 bases, with 7 bases between. Germline V CDR1 and CDR2: MDHEN, SYDVKM. The CDR3 has 12 amino acids.

V and J are TRBV5-1 and TRBJ2-1; 7 bases map to TRBD2. Per the germline V gene, CDR1 is SGHRS and CDR2 is YFSETQ. The CDR3 covers 14 residues. The V and J ends lost 6 bases and 8 bases, in that order; junction bases with no gene match: 11. CDR3 residues: CASKDLADGHEQFF. The DNA of the CDR3 is TGCGCCAGCAAAGACCTAGCGGACGGACATGAGCAGTTCTTC.

The chain carries TRBV4-2 and TRBJ1-4, with 7 positions matching TRBD1. Germline V CDR1 and CDR2: LGHNA, YNFKEQ. This CDR3 is 15 amino acids long. Unmatched junction bases numbered 6, after V lost 3 bases and J lost 5 bases. The CDR3 spells CASSQPGTENEKLFF. CDR3 nucleotide sequence: TGTGCCAGCAGCCAGCCCGGGACAGAGAATGAAAAACTGTTTTTT.